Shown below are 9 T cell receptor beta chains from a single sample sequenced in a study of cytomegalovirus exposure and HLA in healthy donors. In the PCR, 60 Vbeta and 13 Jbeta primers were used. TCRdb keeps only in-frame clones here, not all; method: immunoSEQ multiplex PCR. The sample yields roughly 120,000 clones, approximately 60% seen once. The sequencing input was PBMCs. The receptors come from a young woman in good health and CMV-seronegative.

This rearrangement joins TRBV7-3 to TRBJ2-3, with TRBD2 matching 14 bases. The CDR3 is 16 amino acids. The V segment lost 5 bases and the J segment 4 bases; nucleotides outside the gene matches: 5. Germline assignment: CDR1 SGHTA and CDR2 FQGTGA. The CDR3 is CASSPGLAGGADTQYF. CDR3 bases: TGTGCCAGCAGCCCCGGACTAGCGGGAGGAGCAGATACGCAGTATTTT.

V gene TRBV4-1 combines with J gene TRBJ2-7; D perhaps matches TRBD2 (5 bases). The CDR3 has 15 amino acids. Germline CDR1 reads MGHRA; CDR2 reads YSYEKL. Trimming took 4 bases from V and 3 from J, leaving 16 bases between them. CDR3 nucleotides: TGCGCCAGCAGCCTAGTAGCGTCCGCGGACTACGAGCAGTACTTC. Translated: CASSLVASADYEQYF.

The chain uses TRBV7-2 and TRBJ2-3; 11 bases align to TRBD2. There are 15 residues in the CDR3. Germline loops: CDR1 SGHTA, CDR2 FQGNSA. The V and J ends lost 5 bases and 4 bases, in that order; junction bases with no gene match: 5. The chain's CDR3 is CASSTTSGSSDTQYF. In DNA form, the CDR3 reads TGTGCCAGCAGCACCACTAGCGGGAGTTCAGATACGCAGTATTTT.

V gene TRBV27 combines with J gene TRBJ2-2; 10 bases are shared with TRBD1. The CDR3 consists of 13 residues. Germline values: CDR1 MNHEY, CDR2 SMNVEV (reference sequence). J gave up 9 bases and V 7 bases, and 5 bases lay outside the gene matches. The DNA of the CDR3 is TGTGCCAGCAAAGGGACAGGGGAACGGGAGCTGTTTTTT. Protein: CASKGTGERELFF.

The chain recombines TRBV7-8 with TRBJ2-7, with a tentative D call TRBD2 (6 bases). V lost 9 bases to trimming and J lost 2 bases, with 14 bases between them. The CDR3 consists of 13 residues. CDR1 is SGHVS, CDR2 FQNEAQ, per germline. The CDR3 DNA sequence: TGTGCCAGTAGAGCGGGCGCGACCTACGAGCAGTACTTC. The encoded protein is CASRAGATYEQYF.

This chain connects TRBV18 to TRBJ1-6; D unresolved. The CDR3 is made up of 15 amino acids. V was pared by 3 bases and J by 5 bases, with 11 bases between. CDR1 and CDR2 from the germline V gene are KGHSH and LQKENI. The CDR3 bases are TGTGCCAGCTCACCTGGAGGGCCTCATAATTCACCCCTCCACTTT. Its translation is CASSPGGPHNSPLHF.

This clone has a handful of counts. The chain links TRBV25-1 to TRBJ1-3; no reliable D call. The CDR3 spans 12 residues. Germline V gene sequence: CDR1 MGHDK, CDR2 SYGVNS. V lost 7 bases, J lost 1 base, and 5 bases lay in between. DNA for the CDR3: TGTGCCAGCACGGGGTCTGGAAACACCATATATTTT. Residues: CASTGSGNTIYF.

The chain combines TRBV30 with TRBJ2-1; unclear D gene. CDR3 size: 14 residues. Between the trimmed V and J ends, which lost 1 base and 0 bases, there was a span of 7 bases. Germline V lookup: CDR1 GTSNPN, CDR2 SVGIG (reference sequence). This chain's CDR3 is CAWSDDSSYNEQFF. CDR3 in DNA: TGTGCCTGGAGTGACGATAGCTCCTACAATGAGCAGTTCTTC. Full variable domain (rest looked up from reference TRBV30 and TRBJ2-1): SQTIHQWPATLVQPVGSPLSLECTVEGTSNPNLYWYRQAAGRGLQLLFYSVGIGQISSEVPQNLSASRPQDRQFILSSKKLLLSDSGFYLCAWSDDSSYNEQFFGPGTRLTVL.

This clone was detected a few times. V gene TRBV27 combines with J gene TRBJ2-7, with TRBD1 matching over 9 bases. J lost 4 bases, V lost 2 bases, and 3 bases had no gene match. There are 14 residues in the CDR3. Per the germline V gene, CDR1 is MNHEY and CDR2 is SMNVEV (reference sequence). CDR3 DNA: TGTGCCAGCAGTTTAGGGACAGGGAGTTACGAGCAGTACTTC. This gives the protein CASSLGTGSYEQYF.